This TCR beta chain was documented in a study of blood T cell repertoires in COVID-19. The authors' processing: Researchers report that nucleated cell counts were estimated from reference gene primer amplification. Produced via immunoSEQ multiplex PCR; TCRdb's table is partial and in-frame only. V, J and clone size are taken as reported in that table, and D and trimming were inferred from the DNA itself. The sample has about 80,000 clones, more than 70% seen once. Trimming took 7 bases from V and 5 from J, leaving 14 bases between them. The germline gives CDR1 SQVTM, CDR2 ANQGSEA. This CDR3 region has 12 residues.

Sequences were obtained from peripheral blood. The clonotype originates from an elderly man with active or convalescent COVID-19. This chain uses TRBV29-1 with TRBJ2-5; D could derive from TRBD1 or TRBD2 (7 bases each). The CDR3 reads CSGGGQWETQYF. Here the CDR3 DNA reads TGCAGCGGGGGGGGACAGTGGGAGACCCAGTACTTC.